The 26 T cell receptor beta chains given below trace back to one sample, sequenced in a study of chemoradiotherapy in HPV16-positive cancers (dated by TCRdb to the early 2020s). The library was produced with the immunoSEQ multiplex PCR assay. Held by TCRdb, this immuneACCESS table contains in-frame sequences only and omits some clones. Under half of the omission traces to an unresolved V gene where checked; the cause of the rest is unknown. This sample comprises about 25,000 clones, about 92% of them detected only once. The ten largest clones represent 22% of the sample. The material was blood, obtained from a patient who underwent chemoradiotherapy. The receptor source for this set is a human donor with HPV-associated anogenital cancer.

This clone came up once. The J gene is TRBJ1-2, the V gene TRBV2; weak D call: TRBD1 (6 bases). Germline CDR1 is SNHLY and CDR2 is FYNNEI. Trimming removed 7 bases from V and 4 bases from J, with 13 bases in between. The length of the CDR3 is 13 residues. The CDR3 protein is CASKGGAGYGYTF. CDR3 nucleotide sequence: TGTGCCAGCAAGGGGGGCGCCGGCTATGGCTACACCTTC.

The rearrangement links TRBV7-9 to TRBJ2-2; 9 nucleotides agree with TRBD2. Germline values: CDR1 SEHNR, CDR2 FQNEAQ (reference sequence). V shed 1 base and J 7 bases; nucleotides not matched to a gene: 7. The CDR3 runs 16 residues. DNA for the CDR3: TGTGCCAGCAGCTTAGGGAGCGGGAGGAAGGACGGGGAGCTGTTTTTT. It specifies CASSLGSGRKDGELFF.

The chain uses TRBV7-9 and TRBJ1-2; TRBD1 matches 7 bases. Germline loops: CDR1 SEHNR, CDR2 FQNEAQ (reference sequence). The CDR3 is 15 amino acids. Unmatched junction bases numbered 11, after V lost 2 bases and J lost 8 bases. CDR3 amino acids: CASSLPGGGRKGYTF. CDR3 DNA: TGTGCCAGCAGCTTACCAGGGGGGGGGCGCAAGGGCTACACCTTC.

The chain links TRBV4-2 to TRBJ2-7; 10 bases are a match to TRBD2. This CDR3 has 16 residues. Germline trimming cut 6 bases from V and 2 bases from J; bases unmatched to any gene: 10. From germline, CDR1 is LGHNA and CDR2 YNFKEQ. The CDR3 here is CASSRELAGAPYEQYF. The CDR3, as DNA: TGTGCCAGCAGTCGTGAGCTAGCGGGAGCTCCCTACGAGCAGTACTTC.

This sequence joins TRBV2 and TRBJ1-5; a weak D match, TRBD1 (6 bases). Germline V lookup: CDR1 SNHLY, CDR2 FYNNEI. Trimming left V 5 bases short and J 5 bases short, with 13 bases between. This CDR3 spans 14 amino acids. CDR3 protein: CASSFRDTYQPQHF. The DNA of the CDR3 is TGTGCCAGCAGTTTCCGGGACACATATCAGCCCCAGCATTTT.

This clone has a handful of counts. V is TRBV11-2 and J is TRBJ2-1; D gene unclear. Germline assignment: CDR1 SGHAT and CDR2 FQNNGV. The V and J ends lost 5 bases and 5 bases respectively, with 7 bases between them. The CDR3 contains 12 residues. The CDR3 bases are TGTGCCAGCAGCCTACTCGACAATGAGCAGTTCTTC. Translated: CASSLLDNEQFF.

The V call is TRBV5-1, the J call TRBJ2-3, with D tentatively TRBD1 (5 bases). This CDR3 region has 14 residues. The ends were cut back, 2 bases at V and 6 bases at J, with 13 bases in the middle. In germline, CDR1 is SGHRS, CDR2 YFSETQ. Here the CDR3 reads CASSFTGPTDTQYF. The DNA of the CDR3 is TGCGCCAGCAGCTTCACAGGACCAACGGATACGCAGTATTTT.

The chain couples TRBV6-1 to TRBJ2-2; D might be TRBD2 (5 bases). The CDR3 has 12 amino acids. Germline CDR1 is MNHNS and CDR2 is SASEGT. Between the trimmed V and J ends, which lost 3 bases and 6 bases, there was a span of 5 bases. The CDR3 sequence: CASSEGAGELFF. The CDR3 DNA reads as TGTGCCAGCAGTGAGGGAGCCGGGGAGCTGTTTTTT.

The CDR3, as DNA: TGCGCCAGCAGCTCCGGGACAGGCGGCTACGAGCAGTACTTC. Translated, it gives CASSSGTGGYEQYF. This rearrangement joins TRBV5-1 to TRBJ2-7, with 8 positions matching TRBD1. Germline V gene sequence: CDR1 SGHRS, CDR2 YFSETQ. CDR3 length: 14 amino acids. Losses at the gene ends were 3 bases for V and 3 bases for J; bases not matched to a gene: 5.

The chain couples TRBV6-1 to TRBJ2-7; the D is unclear. V lost 6 bases and J lost 2, with 14 bases in between. CDR1 and CDR2 (germline): MNHNS, SASEGT. The CDR3 is 14 residues long. The CDR3 sequence: CASRIPGRPYEQYF. DNA for the CDR3: TGTGCCAGCAGGATCCCCGGCCGCCCCTACGAGCAGTACTTC.

V and J are TRBV6-6 and TRBJ1-4, with TRBD1 matching over 12 bases. CDR1 is MNHNY, CDR2 SVGAGI, per germline (reference sequence). The CDR3 runs to 16 residues. V lost 0 bases, J lost 8 bases, and 4 bases stayed unmatched. The CDR3 bases are TGTGCCAGCAGTTACTCGAGGGACAGGGGGCAAGAAAAACTGTTTTTT. Protein: CASSYSRDRGQEKLFF.

The chain links TRBV7-6 to TRBJ2-3, with D hard to call. This CDR3 is built from 13 residues. With 5 bases removed from V and 3 bases from J, the gap between germline ends came to 9 bases. The V gene's germline CDR1 is SGHVS and CDR2 FNYEAQ. CDR3 coding DNA: TGTGCCAGCAGCCCACTCGGAACAGATACGCAGTATTTT. Translating gives CASSPLGTDTQYF.

This chain connects TRBV19 to TRBJ2-2; unclear D gene. Germline loops: CDR1 LNHDA, CDR2 SQIVND (reference sequence). There are 14 residues in the CDR3. Trimming left V 10 bases short and J 0 bases short, with 12 bases between. CDR3 region: CATSVITNTGELFF. DNA for the CDR3: TGTGCCACTTCAGTGATAACGAACACCGGGGAGCTGTTTTTT.

The V and J genes are TRBV5-1 and TRBJ2-1; 10 positions agree with TRBD2. Germline V gene data show CDR1 as SGHRS and CDR2 as YFSETQ. CDR3 size: 15 residues. V lost 1 base, J lost 6 bases, and 4 bases stayed unmatched. CDR3 in amino acids: CASSLSGTSVNEQFF. The CDR3 nucleotides read TGCGCCAGCAGCTTGTCGGGGACTAGCGTCAATGAGCAGTTCTTC. The variable domain in full, completed from reference TRBV5-1 and TRBJ2-1, reads KAGVTQTPRYLIKTRGQQVTLSCSPISGHRSVSWYQQTPGQGLQFLFEYFSETQRNKGNFPGRFSGRQFSNSRSEMNVSTLELGDSALYLCASSLSGTSVNEQFFGPGTRLTVL.

This clone appeared once. The V and J genes are TRBV2 and TRBJ2-1; 10 nucleotides line up with TRBD2. Germline CDR1 and CDR2: SNHLY and FYNNEI. This CDR3 spans 17 amino acids. With V trimmed by 5 bases and J by 0 bases, 7 bases remained unmatched. DNA for the CDR3: TGTGCCAGCAGTCATAACCTAGCGGGAGACTCCTACAATGAGCAGTTCTTC. Translating it yields CASSHNLAGDSYNEQFF.

The V gene is TRBV28, the J gene TRBJ1-2; TRBD1 matches at 11 bases. CDR1 and CDR2 from the germline V gene are MDHEN and SYDVKM. The CDR3 extends over 15 amino acids. Trimming took 5 bases from V and 5 from J; bases not matched to a gene: 7. This CDR3 is CASSPGTGGRYGYTF. For the CDR3, the DNA is TGTGCCAGCAGTCCCGGGACAGGGGGAAGGTATGGCTACACCTTC.

The chain uses TRBV19 and TRBJ2-2, with no clear D. The CDR3 sequence is 15 residues long. Germline V CDR1 and CDR2: LNHDA, SQIVND (reference sequence). V lost 10 bases to trimming and J lost 0 bases, with 15 bases between them. CDR3 bases: TGTGCCACCCGACCCGGGCCAGCGAACACCGGGGAGCTGTTTTTT. Protein: CATRPGPANTGELFF.

The chain joins TRBV30 to TRBJ1-2; a weak D match, TRBD1 (6 bases). CDR3 length: 15 amino acids. Trimming pared 3 bases from V and 5 bases from J, leaving 19 bases between. CDR1 GTSNPN and CDR2 SVGIG come from the germline V gene (reference sequence). CDR3 region: CAWRWSVGGAYGYTF. DNA of the CDR3: TGTGCCTGGAGGTGGTCGGTGGGGGGCGCATATGGCTACACCTTC.

J is TRBJ2-3 and V is TRBV4-3; D is perhaps TRBD1 (5 bases). CDR3 length: 16 residues. V lost 1 base and J 6 bases, leaving 17 bases between the germline ends. Germline CDR1 LGHNA, CDR2 YSLEER. The CDR3: CASSQVEGALRDTQYF. CDR3 coding DNA: TGCGCCAGCAGCCAAGTAGAAGGGGCTTTAAGGGATACGCAGTATTTT.

This chain links TRBV27 with TRBJ1-6; D call uncertain. The germline CDR1 and CDR2 sequences are MNHEY and SMNVEV (reference sequence). The CDR3 is 13 amino acids. Between the trimmed V and J ends, which lost 6 bases and 0 bases, there was a span of 3 bases. The CDR3, as DNA: TGTGCCAGCAGGAGCTCCTATAATTCACCCCTCCACTTT. Protein sequence: CASRSSYNSPLHF.

The chain links TRBV29-1 to TRBJ2-5; a possible D gene is TRBD2 (5 bases). This CDR3 has 13 amino acids. V shed 0 bases and J shed 6 bases, with 11 bases lying between them. The germline gives CDR1 SQVTM, CDR2 ANQGSEA. The CDR3 spells CSVEDRGRKTQYF. The DNA of the CDR3 is TGCAGCGTTGAAGATCGGGGTCGGAAGACCCAGTACTTC.

V and J are TRBV5-1 and TRBJ1-4; perhaps TRBD1 as D (6 bases). Per germline, CDR1 SGHRS and CDR2 YFSETQ. V was pared by 5 bases and J by 1 base, with 15 bases between. The CDR3 totals 16 residues. Here the CDR3 reads CASRLASGVTNEKLFF. The CDR3 bases are TGCGCCAGCAGACTCGCTTCAGGGGTAACTAATGAAAAACTGTTTTTT.

The rearrangement uses TRBV28 and TRBJ1-5, with D maybe TRBD1 (6 bases). V was cut by 3 bases and J by 6 bases, with 9 bases left in between. Germline V CDR1 and CDR2: MDHEN, SYDVKM. This CDR3 contains 13 residues. The CDR3 DNA follows: TGTGCCAGCAGTTTGGCAGGGGTTCAGCCCCAGCATTTT. Protein product: CASSLAGVQPQHF.

V gene TRBV5-6 combines with J gene TRBJ2-3; a weak D match, TRBD2 (6 bases). The CDR3 has 16 amino acids. The V end was cut by 0 bases, the J end by 2 bases, with 13 bases between. Germline V gene lookup returns CDR1 SGHDT and CDR2 YYEEEE. CDR3 amino acids: CASSLVGTLTTDTQYF. The DNA of the CDR3 is TGTGCCAGCAGCTTGGTGGGGACTCTCACCACAGATACGCAGTATTTT.

The chain joins TRBV4-3 to TRBJ2-6; D is perhaps TRBD1 (6 bases). CDR3 length: 17 residues. V was shortened by 4 bases and J by 0 bases, with 13 bases between the two germline ends. Germline loops: CDR1 LGHNA, CDR2 YSLEER. CDR3 protein: CASSLGHTNSGANVLTF. In nucleotides, the CDR3 is TGCGCCAGCAGCCTGGGACATACGAACTCTGGGGCCAACGTCCTGACTTTC.

The chain uses TRBV7-2 and TRBJ2-3; 8 bases fit TRBD2. The CDR3 loop spans 14 amino acids. The germline CDR1 and CDR2 sequences are SGHTA and FQGNSA. Germline trimming cut 5 bases from V and 0 bases from J; bases unmatched to any gene: 1. For the CDR3, the DNA is TGTGCCAGCAGCCGGGGGGGGAGCACAGATACGCAGTATTTT. Encoded protein: CASSRGGSTDTQYF.